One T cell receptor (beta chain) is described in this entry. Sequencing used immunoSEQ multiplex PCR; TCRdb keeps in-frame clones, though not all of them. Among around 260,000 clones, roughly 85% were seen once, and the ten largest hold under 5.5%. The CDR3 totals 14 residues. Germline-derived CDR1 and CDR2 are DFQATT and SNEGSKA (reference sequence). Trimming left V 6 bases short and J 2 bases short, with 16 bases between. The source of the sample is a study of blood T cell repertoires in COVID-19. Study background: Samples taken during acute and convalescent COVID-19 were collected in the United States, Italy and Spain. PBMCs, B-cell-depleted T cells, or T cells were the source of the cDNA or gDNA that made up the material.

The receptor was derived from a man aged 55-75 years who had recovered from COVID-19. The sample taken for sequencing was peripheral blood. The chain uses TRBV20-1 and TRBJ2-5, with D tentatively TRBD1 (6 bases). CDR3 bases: TGCAGTGCAAGTGACAGGTATACTCAAGAGACCCAGTACTTC. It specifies CSASDRYTQETQYF.